This T cell receptor beta chain was identified in a study of blood T cell repertoires in COVID-19. There are 17 residues in the CDR3. The V and J ends lost 4 bases and 5 bases, in that order; junction bases with no gene match: 13. Germline values: CDR1 SGDLS, CDR2 YYNGEE. Under the authors' procedure: From reference gene primer amplification, estimates of nucleated cell counts were derived. Profiled with immunoSEQ multiplex PCR; TCRdb holds only in-frame clones, not every one. The V and J calls and clone size come from that table; D and trimming were worked out from the DNA. The table shows about 93,000 clones, with almost 90% occurring only once.

Sequenced: peripheral blood. This TCR derives from a human donor with active COVID-19. The donor label of this sample is uncertain. The V gene is TRBV9, the J gene TRBJ2-5, with 11 bases aligning to TRBD2. The DNA for the CDR3 is TGTGCCAGCAGCCCTCTACCCATAGCGGGGGGGTTGGAGACCCAGTACTTC. It yields the protein CASSPLPIAGGLETQYF.